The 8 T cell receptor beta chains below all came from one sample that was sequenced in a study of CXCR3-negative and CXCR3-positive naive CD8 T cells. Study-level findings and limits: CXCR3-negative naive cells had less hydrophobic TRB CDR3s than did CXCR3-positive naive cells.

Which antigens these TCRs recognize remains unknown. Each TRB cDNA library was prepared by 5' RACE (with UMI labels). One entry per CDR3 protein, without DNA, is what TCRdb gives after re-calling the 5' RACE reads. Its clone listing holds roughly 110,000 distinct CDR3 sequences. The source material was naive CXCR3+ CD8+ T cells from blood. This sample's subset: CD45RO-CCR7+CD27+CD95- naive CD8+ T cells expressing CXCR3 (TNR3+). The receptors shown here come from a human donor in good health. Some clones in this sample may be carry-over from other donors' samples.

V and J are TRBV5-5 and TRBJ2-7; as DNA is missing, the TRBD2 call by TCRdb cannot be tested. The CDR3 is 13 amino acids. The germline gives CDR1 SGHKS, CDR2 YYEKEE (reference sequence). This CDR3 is CASRLAGVYEQYF.

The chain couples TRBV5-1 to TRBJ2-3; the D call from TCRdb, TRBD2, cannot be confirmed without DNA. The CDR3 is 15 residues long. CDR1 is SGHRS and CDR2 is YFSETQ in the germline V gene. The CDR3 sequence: CASSFEGSLTDTQYF.

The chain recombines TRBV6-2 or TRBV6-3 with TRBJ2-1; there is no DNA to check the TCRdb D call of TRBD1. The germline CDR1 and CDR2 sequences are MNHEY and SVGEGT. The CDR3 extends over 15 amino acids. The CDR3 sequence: CASSAPGYSGNEQFF.

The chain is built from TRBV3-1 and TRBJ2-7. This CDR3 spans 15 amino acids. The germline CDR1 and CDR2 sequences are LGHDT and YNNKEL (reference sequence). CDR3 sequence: CASSPARMSSYEQYF.

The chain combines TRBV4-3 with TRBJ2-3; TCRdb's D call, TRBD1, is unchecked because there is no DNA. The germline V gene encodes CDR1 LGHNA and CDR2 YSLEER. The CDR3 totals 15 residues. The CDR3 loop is CASSQDGLPGQGKYF.

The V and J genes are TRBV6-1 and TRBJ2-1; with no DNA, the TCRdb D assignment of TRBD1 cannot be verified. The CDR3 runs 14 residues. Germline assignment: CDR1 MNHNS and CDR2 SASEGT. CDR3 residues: CASRPDPLYNEQFF.

CDR3 residues: CASIPPSGDTQYF. The chain links TRBV10-2 to TRBJ2-3; no DNA is available, so the TRBD1 call from TCRdb remains unchecked. The CDR3 has 13 amino acids. The V gene's germline CDR1 is WSHSY and CDR2 SAAADI.

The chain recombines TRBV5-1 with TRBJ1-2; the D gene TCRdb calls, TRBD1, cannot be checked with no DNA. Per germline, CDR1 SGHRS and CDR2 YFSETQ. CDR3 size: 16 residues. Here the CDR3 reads CASSIRPNGGYYGYTF.